The 31 T cell receptor beta chains below come from one sample, sequenced in a study of OX40 agonist ivuxolimab in advanced cancers. Data came from immunoSEQ multiplex PCR; TCRdb stores just in-frame clones and leaves some out. Here the sample spans about 50,000 clones, 70% to 90% being singletons. The material sequenced was CD4+ or CD8+ T cells sorted from blood, taken in a trial of the OX40 agonist ivuxolimab. The receptors stem from an adult with an advanced solid tumor such as melanoma, head and neck, liver or kidney cancer.

CDR3 DNA: TGTGCCTGGAGTAGGGGACAGTTGCAGACCCAGTACTTC. Amino acid sequence: CAWSRGQLQTQYF. The chain has TRBV30 and TRBJ2-5; 7 bases fit TRBD1. The trim removed 2 bases at V and 6 bases at J, leaving 6 bases unmatched. The CDR3 has 13 residues. Per germline, CDR1 GTSNPN and CDR2 SVGIG (reference sequence).

This chain uses TRBV10-1 with TRBJ1-3; D is uncertain. This CDR3 contains 13 residues. Germline CDR1 is WNHNN and CDR2 is SYGVQD (reference sequence). Trimming took 3 bases from V and 4 from J, leaving 7 bases between them. The CDR3 here is CASSDFPGNTIYF. CDR3 in DNA: TGCGCCAGCAGTGATTTCCCGGGAAACACCATATATTTT.

This rearrangement joins TRBV27 to TRBJ2-3; TRBD2 matches at 9 bases. Trimming cost V 5 bases and J 6 bases; bases outside gene matches: 18. The germline V gene encodes CDR1 MNHEY and CDR2 SMNVEV (reference sequence). The CDR3 runs to 18 residues. The CDR3 loop is CASSPTWALAGSRDTQYF. The CDR3 coding sequence is TGTGCCAGCAGTCCCACTTGGGCGCTAGCGGGGTCAAGGGATACGCAGTATTTT.

V and J are TRBV28 and TRBJ2-5; 7 positions match TRBD2. The V segment lost 6 bases and the J segment 2 bases; nucleotides outside the gene matches: 9. The CDR3 has 15 residues. Germline V gives CDR1 MDHEN, CDR2 SYDVKM. Written as DNA, the CDR3 is TGTGCCAGCAGAACGGGAGGACGTCCACAAGAGACCCAGTACTTC. Translation gives CASRTGGRPQETQYF.

In this sample, this clone turned up once. This chain connects TRBV6-6 to TRBJ2-2; D possibly uses TRBD1 or TRBD2 (5 bases each). CDR1 is MNHNY and CDR2 is SVGAGI in the germline V gene (reference sequence). The CDR3 has 15 residues. V lost 6 bases and J 0 bases, leaving 11 bases between the germline ends. In DNA form, the CDR3 reads TGTGCCAGCAGGGTGGGACGTTCGAACACCGGGGAGCTGTTTTTT. Protein: CASRVGRSNTGELFF.

V is TRBV19 and J is TRBJ2-1; 8 nucleotides agree with TRBD2. The CDR3 has 16 residues. The V segment lost 4 bases and the J segment 6 bases; nucleotides outside the gene matches: 11. Germline V gene data show CDR1 as LNHDA and CDR2 as SQIVND (reference sequence). CDR3 nucleotides: TGTGCCAGTAGTACCCTTCCGGGGGGGCTAATCAATGAGCAGTTCTTC. It encodes CASSTLPGGLINEQFF.

CDR3 sequence reads: CASSRVQETQYF. CDR3 DNA: TGTGCCAGCAGCCGGGTCCAAGAGACCCAGTACTTC. The gene calls are TRBV6-1 and TRBJ2-5; D is uncertain. The germline gives CDR1 MNHNS, CDR2 SASEGT. There are 12 residues in the CDR3. V shed 6 bases and J shed 1 base, with 6 bases lying between them.

V usage is TRBV7-3 and J usage is TRBJ2-1; 13 nucleotides agree with TRBD2. V was pared by 5 bases and J by 8 bases, with 12 bases of the junction left unmatched. CDR3 length: 17 amino acids. Germline V CDR1 and CDR2: SGHTA, FQGTGA. The CDR3 region has the DNA TGTGCCAGCAGCCCAAAAGCGGGACTAGCGGGATTCTATGAGCAGTTCTTC. It encodes CASSPKAGLAGFYEQFF.

This chain uses TRBV28 with TRBJ2-2, with D possibly being TRBD2 (7 bases). CDR3 length: 17 residues. Germline V gene sequence: CDR1 MDHEN, CDR2 SYDVKM. Trimming cost V 1 base and J 2 bases, with 14 bases left between them. As DNA, the CDR3 is TGTGCCAGCAGTTTATATGGGGGGGCGCGAAACACCGGGGAGCTGTTTTTT. It translates to CASSLYGGARNTGELFF.

A few counts support this clone. This chain's CDR3 is CASSKTGQGLGRPQHF. Here the CDR3 DNA reads TGTGCCAGCAGCAAAACGGGACAGGGGTTGGGGCGGCCCCAGCATTTT. This chain joins TRBV28 and TRBJ1-5, with 10 bases that match TRBD1. The CDR3 runs to 16 residues. With V trimmed by 6 bases and J by 9 bases, 14 bases remained unmatched. Looked up from germline, CDR1 is MDHEN and CDR2 is SYDVKM.

The CDR3 coding sequence is TGTGCCAGCAGCCAACTGGGGGGCGGACAAGAGACCCAGTACTTC. It translates to CASSQLGGGQETQYF. The rearrangement links TRBV14 to TRBJ2-5; D may correspond to TRBD1 or TRBD2 (6 bases each). V gave up 2 bases and J gave up 2 bases, with 12 bases separating them. CDR1 is SGHDN and CDR2 is FVKESK in the germline V gene. This CDR3 is 15 amino acids long.

The chain couples TRBV7-9 to TRBJ1-4; tentatively, D is TRBD1 (5 bases). The CDR3 is 13 amino acids. Between the trimmed V and J ends, which lost 1 base and 8 bases, there was a span of 8 bases. Germline V lookup: CDR1 SEHNR, CDR2 FQNEAQ (reference sequence). This CDR3 reads CASSLVRTEKLFF. CDR3 bases: TGTGCCAGCAGCTTAGTCAGGACAGAAAAACTGTTTTTT.

The chain uses TRBV7-6 and TRBJ2-7; D not resolved. Trimming removed 4 bases at V and 0 bases at J, with 7 bases between. The CDR3 consists of 13 residues. Germline V lookup: CDR1 SGHVS, CDR2 FNYEAQ. CDR3 amino acids: CASSSHSSYEQYF. The CDR3, as DNA: TGTGCCAGCAGCTCCCATAGCTCCTACGAGCAGTACTTC.

The chain couples TRBV7-8 to TRBJ2-1, with 9 bases lining up with TRBD2. CDR3 length equals 17 residues. The germline gives CDR1 SGHVS, CDR2 FQNEAQ. J was trimmed by 4 bases and V by 1 base; bases with no gene match: 8. The CDR3 region is CASSLVPALAGYNEQFF. In DNA, the CDR3 is TGTGCCAGCAGCTTAGTGCCCGCGCTAGCGGGGTACAATGAGCAGTTCTTC.

J is TRBJ1-1 and V is TRBV4-1; no reliable D call. Germline-derived CDR1 and CDR2 are MGHRA and YSYEKL. The CDR3 is made up of 17 amino acids. Trimming cost V 2 bases and J 1 base, with 17 bases left between them. The CDR3, as DNA: TGCGCCAGCAGCCAAACCTTTAAAGGTTCCTCGAACACTGAAGCTTTCTTT. Its translation: CASSQTFKGSSNTEAFF.

This sequence joins TRBV27 and TRBJ2-7; TRBD2 agrees at 7 bases. Per the germline V gene, CDR1 is MNHEY and CDR2 is SMNVEV (reference sequence). This CDR3 spans 12 amino acids. After removal of 5 bases from V and 6 bases from J, the junction contained 4 bases not matched to a gene. CDR3 in amino acids: CASSPGGFEQYF. Written as DNA, the CDR3 is TGTGCCAGCAGTCCCGGGGGGTTCGAGCAGTACTTC.

This rearrangement joins TRBV2 to TRBJ2-5; D is possibly TRBD1 or TRBD2 (7 bases each). Germline V gene data show CDR1 as SNHLY and CDR2 as FYNNEI. V lost 4 bases, J lost 4 bases, and 16 bases lay in between. The CDR3 covers 15 residues. CDR3 sequence (DNA): TGTGCCAGCAGTGCCCGACAGGGAGGGGTAGAGACCCAGTACTTC. As protein: CASSARQGGVETQYF.

The chain uses TRBV28 and TRBJ1-2, with D hard to call. This CDR3 contains 13 residues. The V end was cut by 10 bases, the J end by 1 base, with 13 bases between. Germline V CDR1 and CDR2: MDHEN, SYDVKM. CDR3 bases: TGTGCCACCTCGAGGATACATAACTATGGCTACACCTTC. Its protein is CATSRIHNYGYTF.

The gene calls are TRBV18 and TRBJ1-4; 7 nucleotides line up with TRBD1. Germline CDR1 and CDR2: KGHSH and LQKENI. The CDR3 is made up of 16 amino acids. After removal of 1 base from V and 2 bases from J, the junction contained 4 bases not matched to a gene. The CDR3 DNA follows: TGTGCCAGCTCACCACTTCAGACAGGGACTAATGAAAAACTGTTTTTT. It is translated as CASSPLQTGTNEKLFF. Supplemented by reference TRBV18 and TRBJ1-4, the full variable domain reads NAGVMQNPRHLVRRRGQEARLRCSPMKGHSHVYWYRQLPEEGLKFMVYLQKENIIDESGMPKERFSAEFPKEGPSILRIQQVVRGDSAAYFCASSPLQTGTNEKLFFGSGTQLSVL.

The chain is built from TRBV30 and TRBJ1-1; D gene uncertain. The V end was cut by 3 bases, the J end by 0 bases, with 2 bases between. The CDR3 contains 11 residues. CDR1 is GTSNPN, CDR2 SVGIG, per germline (reference sequence). As DNA, the CDR3 is TGTGCCTGGAGGTTGAACACTGAAGCTTTCTTT. It yields the protein CAWRLNTEAFF.

The genes are TRBV19 and TRBJ1-3; 7 nucleotides align to TRBD1. Germline values: CDR1 LNHDA, CDR2 SQIVND (reference sequence). This CDR3 is built from 16 residues. The ends lost 7 bases at V and 0 bases at J; junction bases unmatched: 9. The CDR3 DNA follows: TGTGCCAGTACGAAGGGACAGACCTTCTCTGGAAACACCATATATTTT. Its protein product is CASTKGQTFSGNTIYF. The complete variable domain, with remaining parts taken from reference TRBV19 and TRBJ1-3, reads DGGITQSPKYLFRKEGQNVTLSCEQNLNHDAMYWYRQDPGQGLRLIYYSQIVNDFQKGDIAEGYSVSREKKESFPLTVTSAQKNPTAFYLCASTKGQTFSGNTIYFGEGSWLTVV.

V usage is TRBV9 and J usage is TRBJ2-3, with no clear D. This CDR3 is 14 amino acids long. CDR1 SGDLS and CDR2 YYNGEE come from the germline V gene. The V end lost 0 bases, the J end lost 0 bases, and 5 bases lay between the germline ends. The CDR3 spells CASSVEVSTDTQYF. CDR3 coding DNA: TGTGCCAGCAGCGTAGAAGTTAGCACAGATACGCAGTATTTT.

In its sample, this clone was seen a few times. V gene TRBV11-1 combines with J gene TRBJ1-1; D unclear. The V gene's germline CDR1 is SGHAT and CDR2 FQDESV (reference sequence). V lost 4 bases, J lost 7 bases, and 19 bases lay in between. This CDR3 spans 15 amino acids. Here the CDR3 reads CASSWNLGWAGEAFF. The DNA of the CDR3 is TGTGCCAGCAGCTGGAACCTAGGATGGGCTGGTGAAGCTTTCTTT.

This CDR3 is CAWKWLGRDLSSGANVLTF. The DNA for the CDR3 is TGTGCCTGGAAGTGGTTGGGGCGTGACCTAAGCTCTGGGGCCAACGTCCTGACTTTC. The rearrangement links TRBV30 to TRBJ2-6, with a possible D match to TRBD1 (5 bases). This CDR3 contains 19 residues. The germline gives CDR1 GTSNPN, CDR2 SVGIG (reference sequence). V was trimmed by 4 bases and J by 0 bases, leaving 22 bases between them. Looking up the rest from reference TRBV30 and TRBJ2-6 gives the full variable domain: SQTIHQWPATLVQPVGSPLSLECTVEGTSNPNLYWYRQAAGRGLQLLFYSVGIGQISSEVPQNLSASRPQDRQFILSSKKLLLSDSGFYLCAWKWLGRDLSSGANVLTFGAGSRLTVL.

The CDR3 sequence is CASSQDLSSYNSPLHF. DNA for the CDR3: TGTGCCAGCAGCCAAGACTTGAGCTCCTATAATTCACCCCTCCACTTT. The J gene is TRBJ1-6, the V gene TRBV14; D unclear. Germline V gives CDR1 SGHDN, CDR2 FVKESK. The CDR3 is 16 residues long. Trimming cost V 0 bases and J 0 bases, with 6 bases left between them. Combining the CDR3 with reference TRBV14 and TRBJ1-6 gives the whole variable domain EAGVTQFPSHSVIEKGQTVTLRCDPISGHDNLYWYRRVMGKEIKFLLHFVKESKQDESGMPNNRFLAERTGGTYSTLKVQPAELEDSGVYFCASSQDLSSYNSPLHFGNGTRLTVT.

V usage is TRBV5-6 and J usage is TRBJ2-2; D ambiguous. The length of the CDR3 is 14 residues. The V end was cut by 0 bases, the J end by 4 bases, with 7 bases between. Per the germline V gene, CDR1 is SGHDT and CDR2 is YYEEEE. The CDR3 DNA reads as TGTGCCAGCAGCTTGGACACTTTCACCGGGGAGCTGTTTTTT. It specifies CASSLDTFTGELFF. The variable domain in full, with the rest retrieved from reference TRBV5-6 and TRBJ2-2, is DAGVTQSPTHLIKTRGQQVTLRCSPKSGHDTVSWYQQALGQGPQFIFQYYEEEERQRGNFPDRFSGHQFPNYSSELNVNALLLGDSALYLCASSLDTFTGELFFGEGSRLTVL.

Here the CDR3 DNA reads TGTGCCAGCAGTGAAAGCAATCAGCCCCAGCATTTT. It is translated as CASSESNQPQHF. V is TRBV6-5 and J is TRBJ1-5; D is ambiguous. V was cut by 5 bases and J by 1 base, with 3 bases left in between. Per the germline V gene, CDR1 is MNHEY and CDR2 is SVGAGI. The CDR3 totals 12 residues.

The chain links TRBV28 to TRBJ1-1; weak D call: TRBD1 (5 bases). The CDR3 is made up of 15 amino acids. Germline CDR1 reads MDHEN; CDR2 reads SYDVKM. V lost 5 bases and J lost 1, with 14 bases in between. The chain's CDR3 is CASSVGTARNTEAFF. CDR3 nucleotides: TGTGCCAGCAGTGTCGGGACGGCGCGGAACACTGAAGCTTTCTTT.

The chain links TRBV29-1 to TRBJ2-1; D uncertain. V shed 6 bases and J shed 8 bases, with 20 bases lying between them. This CDR3 region has 14 residues. Germline lookup yields CDR1 SQVTM and CDR2 ANQGSEA. CDR3 loop: CSVFELGRSDEQFF. CDR3 in DNA: TGCAGCGTATTCGAACTTGGAAGGAGTGATGAGCAGTTCTTC.

V gene TRBV4-1 combines with J gene TRBJ1-2; 7 bases map to TRBD1. Germline CDR1 MGHRA, CDR2 YSYEKL. The junction had 4 bases not matched to a gene; V was cut back by 2 bases and J by 4 bases. The CDR3 loop spans 14 amino acids. CDR3 loop: CASSQSTGAYGYTF. CDR3 DNA: TGCGCCAGCAGCCAATCCACAGGGGCCTATGGCTACACCTTC.

The chain has TRBV4-1 and TRBJ1-5; 7 nucleotides agree with TRBD1. Germline values: CDR1 MGHRA, CDR2 YSYEKL. The CDR3 runs 15 residues. The V segment lost 5 bases and the J segment 4 bases; nucleotides outside the gene matches: 8. This CDR3 is CASSAGQATNQPQHF. DNA of the CDR3: TGCGCCAGCAGCGCAGGACAGGCGACAAATCAGCCCCAGCATTTT.